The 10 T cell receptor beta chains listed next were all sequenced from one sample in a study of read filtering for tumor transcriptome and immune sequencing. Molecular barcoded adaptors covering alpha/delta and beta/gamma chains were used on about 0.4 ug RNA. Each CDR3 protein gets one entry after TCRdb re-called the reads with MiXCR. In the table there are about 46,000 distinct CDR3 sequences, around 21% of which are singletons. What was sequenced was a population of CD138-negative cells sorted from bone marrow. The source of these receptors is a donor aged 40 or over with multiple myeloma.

In DNA, the CDR3 is TGCGCCAGCAGCGGGACAGGGCCCGAGCAGTACTTC. It encodes CASSGTGPEQYF. The V and J genes are TRBV5-1 and TRBJ2-7; TRBD1 matches at 9 bases. Trimming took 4 bases from V and 6 from J; bases not matched to a gene: 2. The CDR3 is 12 residues long. CDR1 and CDR2 from the germline V gene are SGHRS and YFSETQ.

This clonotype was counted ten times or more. The CDR3 is CASSQGGRAPGAFF. CDR3 in DNA: TGCGCCAGCAGCCAAGGCGGTCGAGCACCTGGAGCTTTCTTT. The chain is built from TRBV4-1 and TRBJ1-1; no firm D call. CDR3 length equals 14 residues. The V gene's germline CDR1 is MGHRA and CDR2 YSYEKL. The V and J ends lost 1 base and 10 bases respectively, with 16 bases between them.

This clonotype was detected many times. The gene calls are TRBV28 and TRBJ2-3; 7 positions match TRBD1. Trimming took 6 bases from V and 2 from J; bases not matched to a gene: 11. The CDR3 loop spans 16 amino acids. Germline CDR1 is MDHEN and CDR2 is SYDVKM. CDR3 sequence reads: CASRGQASHTTDTQYF. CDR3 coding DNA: TGTGCCAGCAGAGGACAGGCCTCACACACCACAGATACGCAGTATTTT.

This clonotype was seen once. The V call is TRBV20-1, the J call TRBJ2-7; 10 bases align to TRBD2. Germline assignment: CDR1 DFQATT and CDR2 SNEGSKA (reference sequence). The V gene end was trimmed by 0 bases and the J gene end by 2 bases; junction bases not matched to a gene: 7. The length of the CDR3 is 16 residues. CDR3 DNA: TGCAGTGCTAGAGATGTCAGCGGGAGGGCCCCCTACGAGCAGTACTTC. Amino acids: CSARDVSGRAPYEQYF.

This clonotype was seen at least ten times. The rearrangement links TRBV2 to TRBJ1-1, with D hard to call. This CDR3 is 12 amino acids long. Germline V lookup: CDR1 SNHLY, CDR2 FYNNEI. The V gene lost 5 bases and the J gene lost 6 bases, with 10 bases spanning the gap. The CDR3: CASSRESPEAFF. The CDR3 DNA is TGTGCCAGCAGTAGAGAATCTCCTGAAGCTTTCTTT.

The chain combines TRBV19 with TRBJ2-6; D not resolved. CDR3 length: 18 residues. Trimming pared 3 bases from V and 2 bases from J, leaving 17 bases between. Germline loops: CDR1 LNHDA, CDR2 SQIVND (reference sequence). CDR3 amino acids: CASSINGGRYAGANVLTF. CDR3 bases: TGTGCCAGTAGTATCAACGGCGGCCGGTATGCTGGGGCCAACGTCCTGACTTTC.

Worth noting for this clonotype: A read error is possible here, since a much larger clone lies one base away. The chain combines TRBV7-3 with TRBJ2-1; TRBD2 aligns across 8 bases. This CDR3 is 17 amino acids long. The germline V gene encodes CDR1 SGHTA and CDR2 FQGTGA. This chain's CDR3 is CASGLTGLDDSYNEQFF. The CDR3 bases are TGTGCCAGCGGCTTAACGGGACTAGATGACTCCTACAATGAGCAGTTCTTC.

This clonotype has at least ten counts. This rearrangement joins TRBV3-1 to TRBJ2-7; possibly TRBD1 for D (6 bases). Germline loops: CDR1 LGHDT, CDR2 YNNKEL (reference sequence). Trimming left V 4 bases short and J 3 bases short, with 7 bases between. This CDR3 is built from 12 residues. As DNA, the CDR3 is TGTGCCAGCAGCCGGACAGACTACGAGCAGTACTTC. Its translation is CASSRTDYEQYF.

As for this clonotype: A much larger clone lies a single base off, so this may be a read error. The DNA for the CDR3 is TGTGCCAGCAGTTGGATAGCGGGGGGCACAGATAAGCAGTATTTT. Translating it yields CASSWIAGGTDKQYF. V gene TRBV12-3 or TRBV12-4 combines with J gene TRBJ2-3, with TRBD2 identical over 10 bases. There are 15 residues in the CDR3.

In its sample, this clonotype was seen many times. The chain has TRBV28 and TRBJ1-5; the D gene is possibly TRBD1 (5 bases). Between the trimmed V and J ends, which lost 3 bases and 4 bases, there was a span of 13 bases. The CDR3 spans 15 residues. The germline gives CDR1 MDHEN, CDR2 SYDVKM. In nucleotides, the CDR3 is TGTGCCAGCAGTTTCTTGGGGGAAGCAAATCAGCCCCAGCATTTT. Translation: CASSFLGEANQPQHF.